Listed below are T cell receptor beta chains from one sample, sequenced in a study of tumor-infiltrating lymphocytes in primary liver carcinoma. MiXCR, run by TCRdb on the multiplex PCR reads, gives a single entry per CDR3 protein. The sample holds approximately 330,000 distinct CDR3 sequences; about two thirds are singletons and the top ten take approximately 5.9%. Sequencing input: peripheral blood. Receptors were obtained from a man in his forties or fifties with primary liver carcinoma and hepatitis B virus infection. The CDR3 runs from the conserved cysteine through the conserved F or W. The D gene is left open where the match is weak. Some rows mark clone size as missing; the rest say once, few, many or name a class of expanded clone.

v_call,d_call,clone_size,j_call,cdr3_nt,cdr3_aa
TRBV5-6,-,-,TRBJ1-1,TGTGCCAGCAGCTTTAGGGAGGAGACTGAAGCTTTCTTT,CASSFREETEAFF
TRBV6-5,TRBD2,-,TRBJ2-7,TGTGCCAGGAGTTGGACTAGTGGGATCTACGAGCAGTACTTC,CARSWTSGIYEQYF
TRBV10-3,TRBD2,many,TRBJ2-1,TGTGCCAGTTCCGGGACTATCAATGAGCAGTTCTTC,CASSGTINEQFF
TRBV7-9,-,-,TRBJ1-2,TGTGCCAGCAGCTCACTCGACGTCGGCTACACCTTC,CASSSLDVGYTF
TRBV11-2,-,-,TRBJ2-3,TGTGCCAGCAGCTTACAGTGGGATACGCAATATTTT,CASSLQWDTQYF
TRBV11-2,-,-,TRBJ2-5,TGTGCCAGCAGCTTTCGGGGGTTGGAGATCCAGTATTTC,CASSFRGLEIQYF
TRBV28,TRBD1,-,TRBJ1-1,TGTGCCAGCAAAGGACAGGGGGCGACGGGCACTGAAGCTTTCTTT,CASKGQGATGTEAFF
TRBV28,TRBD1,-,TRBJ1-2,TGTGCCAGCAGTTTAGACTCGGACAGGGCGTATGGCTACACCTTC,CASSLDSDRAYGYTF
TRBV12-3/TRBV12-4,TRBD2,-,TRBJ2-7,TGTGCCAGCAGTTCCCAGCGGGAGAACTACGAGCAGTACTTC,CASSSQRENYEQYF
TRBV7-9,TRBD1,-,TRBJ2-1,TGTGCCAGCACCGAAGCGACAGGGGGACCGTTCTTC,CASTEATGGPFF
TRBV7-9,-,-,TRBJ1-3,TGTGCCAGCAGCTTACAGGGGCACAGCTCTGGAAACACCATATATTTT,CASSLQGHSSGNTIYF
TRBV24-1,TRBD2,-,TRBJ2-1,TGTGCCACCAGTGACACGACTAGCGGGAGGCGGTATGAGCAGTTCTTC,CATSDTTSGRRYEQFF
TRBV11-2,-,-,TRBJ2-7,TGTGCCAGCATCTTAGGGGGGAGCTACGAGCAGTACTTC,CASILGGSYEQYF
TRBV11-2,-,-,TRBJ2-1,TGTGCCAGCAGCCCGAGACATGGCGCCTACAATGAGCAGTTCTTC,CASSPRHGAYNEQFF
TRBV11-2,-,-,TRBJ2-1,TGTGCCAGCAGCTTATTTGGGACAAGTGTGGGTGAGCAGTTCTTC,CASSLFGTSVGEQFF
TRBV29-1,-,many,TRBJ1-2,TGCAGCGTTGTGGCCGGGCTTGGCTACACCTTC,CSVVAGLGYTF
TRBV5-5,-,-,TRBJ1-4,TGTGCCAGCAGCCTGTCGGGCAGTGCAACTAATGAAAAACTGTTTTTT,CASSLSGSATNEKLFF
TRBV12-3/TRBV12-4,-,-,TRBJ2-2,TGTGCCAGCAGTTTATTCAGGGGGGAGGACACCGGGGAGCTGTTTTTT,CASSLFRGEDTGELFF
TRBV12-3/TRBV12-4,-,many,TRBJ2-7,TGTGCCAGCAGTTTAGGGGGCAGGTCATACTACGAGCAGTACTTC,CASSLGGRSYYEQYF
TRBV11-2,-,-,TRBJ2-4,TGTGCTAGCAGCTCCCGCCTAACCAAAAACATTCAGTACTTC,CASSSRLTKNIQYF
TRBV5-1,-,many,TRBJ1-5,TGCGCCAGCAGCTTGGAGGGGCTCCAGCCCCAGCATTTT,CASSLEGLQPQHF
TRBV12-3/TRBV12-4,TRBD2,-,TRBJ2-3,TGTGCCAGCAATAATGGGAGGGCGGGTGATTCGAAGTATTTT,CASNNGRAGDSKYF
TRBV7-8,-,-,TRBJ2-7,TGTGCCAGCAGCTTAGTCTCTCGGACAGTCAGAGGGAACGAGCAGTACTTC,CASSLVSRTVRGNEQYF
TRBV5-6,TRBD2,many,TRBJ2-7,TGTGCCAGCTGGACTAGCGGGAATCCATACGAGCAGTACTTC,CASWTSGNPYEQYF
TRBV6-2/TRBV6-3,TRBD1,-,TRBJ2-1,TGTGCCAGCGGTTACGCCATGTGGCAGGGGGCCGATGAGCAGTTCTTC,CASGYAMWQGADEQFF
TRBV28,TRBD1,few,TRBJ1-2,TGTGCCAGCAGTGCGACAGGGTGGAGGGGCTACACCTTC,CASSATGWRGYTF
TRBV28,TRBD1,once,TRBJ1-4,TGTGCCAGCAGTTCCCAGGGGGGTAATGAAAAACTGTTTTTT,CASSSQGGNEKLFF
TRBV28,-,few,TRBJ2-1,TGTGTCAGCAACCTCGCCGTATCCTCCTACAATGAGCAGTTCTTC,CVSNLAVSSYNEQFF
TRBV6-6,-,many,TRBJ2-6,TGTGCCAGCAGCTTCAGTGGGGCCAACGTCCTGACTTTC,CASSFSGANVLTF
TRBV12-3/TRBV12-4,-,-,TRBJ1-1,TGTGCCAGCAGTTTAGAAGCAGGTATCCCTGAAGCTTTCTTT,CASSLEAGIPEAFF
TRBV29-1,-,many,TRBJ2-5,TGCAGCGCAGACCTGCCGAGTCAAGAGACCCAGTACTTC,CSADLPSQETQYF
TRBV6-1,TRBD1,many,TRBJ2-7,TGTGCCAGCAGTGTGACAGGGGGGCGCGAGCAGTACTTC,CASSVTGGREQYF
TRBV11-2,-,-,TRBJ2-7,TGTGCCAGCAGCTTAGATGGGCTTAACGGGAGATACGAGCATTACTTC,CASSLDGLNGRYEHYF
TRBV11-2,-,-,TRBJ2-1,TGTGCCAGCAGCTTAGACTCTGTGGCGTACAATGAGCAGTTCTTC,CASSLDSVAYNEQFF
TRBV28,TRBD1,-,TRBJ1-1,TGTGGCAGCATACGGGACAGGGGTCGGAATGAAGCTTTCTTT,CGSIRDRGRNEAFF
TRBV5-5,TRBD2,many,TRBJ2-3,TGTGCCAGCAGCTTGGATTTCGCGGGAGGGAACACAGATACGCAGTATTTT,CASSLDFAGGNTDTQYF
TRBV6-5,-,many,TRBJ2-1,TGTGCCAGCAGCCCCCAGACAGCCTACAATGAGCAGTTCTTC,CASSPQTAYNEQFF
TRBV11-2,-,once,TRBJ1-2,TGTGCCAGCAGCTTACTAAGACAGCTAAACTGTGACTACACCTTC,CASSLLRQLNCDYTF
TRBV11-2,-,-,TRBJ2-7,TGTGCCAGCATCTTATTTCTGGGGGCCTCCTACGAGCAGTACTTC,CASILFLGASYEQYF
TRBV11-2,TRBD2,once,TRBJ2-7,TGTGCCAGCAGCTTAGCCGGGACTAAGGTTGACCGGCAGTACTTC,CASSLAGTKVDRQYF
TRBV10-2,-,-,TRBJ2-3,TGCGCCAGCGAGATGGGGAGTAGGAGGGCCGGATGGCCCACAGATACGCAGTATTTT,CASEMGSRRAGWPTDTQYF
TRBV4-2,-,few,TRBJ2-3,TGTGCCAGCAGCCAAGATCTTACTCCTAGCACAGATACGCAGTATTTT,CASSQDLTPSTDTQYF
TRBV12-3/TRBV12-4,TRBD1,-,TRBJ1-2,TGTGCCAGCATGGGGACAGCTTTCAAATATGGCTACACCTTC,CASMGTAFKYGYTF
TRBV6-6,-,-,TRBJ1-5,TGTGCCAGCAGTTACCTCGGCGAGGGCAATCAGCCCCAGCATTTT,CASSYLGEGNQPQHF
TRBV10-3,-,-,TRBJ2-5,TGTGCCATCACTGAGAGGGGGGGCTCTAGCGACTCCTCCCAAGAGACCCAGTACTTC,CAITERGGSSDSSQETQYF
TRBV6-6,TRBD2,-,TRBJ2-7,TGTGCCAGCACCAATCGGGAGGCCTACGAGCAGTACTTC,CASTNREAYEQYF
TRBV29-1,-,-,TRBJ2-1,TGCAGCGTTGGAGATCTGGGTCTCCGGGGGTCCTACAATGAGCAGTTCTTC,CSVGDLGLRGSYNEQFF
TRBV11-2,-,once,TRBJ2-7,TGTGCCAGCAACTCTAACCGTCGGGTCTACGAGCAGTACTTC,CASNSNRRVYEQYF
TRBV5-4,-,-,TRBJ2-1,TGTGCCAGCAGCTCCGACGGCGTCAGCTCTAGCTCCTACAATGAGCAGTTCTTC,CASSSDGVSSSSYNEQFF
TRBV10-2,-,few,TRBJ2-7,TGCGCCAGCAGGCAGGACTACGAGCAGTACTTC,CASRQDYEQYF
TRBV6-1,TRBD1,many,TRBJ2-2,TGTGCCAGCAGTACACTGACAGGGGGAAGCGGGGAGCTGTTTTTT,CASSTLTGGSGELFF
TRBV11-2,TRBD1,-,TRBJ1-5,TGTGCCAGCAGCTTAGATGGACAGGAGGGCAGATATACGCAGCATTTT,CASSLDGQEGRYTQHF
TRBV6-2/TRBV6-3,TRBD2,-,TRBJ2-1,TGTGCCAGCAGTTTTGAAGCGGGCCCGGGGGGTGAGCAGTTCTTC,CASSFEAGPGGEQFF